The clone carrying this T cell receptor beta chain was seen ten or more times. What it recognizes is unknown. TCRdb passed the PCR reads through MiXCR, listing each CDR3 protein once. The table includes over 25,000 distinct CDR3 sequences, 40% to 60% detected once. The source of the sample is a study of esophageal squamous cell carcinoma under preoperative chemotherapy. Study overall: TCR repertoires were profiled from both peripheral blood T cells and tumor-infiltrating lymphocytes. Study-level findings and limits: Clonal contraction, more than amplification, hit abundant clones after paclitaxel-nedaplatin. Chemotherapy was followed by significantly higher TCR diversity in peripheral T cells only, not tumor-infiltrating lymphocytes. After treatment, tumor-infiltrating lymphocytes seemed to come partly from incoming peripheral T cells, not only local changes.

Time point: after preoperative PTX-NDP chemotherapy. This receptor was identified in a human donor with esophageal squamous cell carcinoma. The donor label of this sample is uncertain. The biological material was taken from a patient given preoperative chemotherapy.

The CDR3: CASTGTSDNTGELFF. The DNA of the CDR3 is TGTGCCAGTACCGGGACTAGCGATAACACCGGGGAGCTGTTTTTT. This chain uses TRBV7-8 with TRBJ2-2; 10 nucleotides line up with TRBD2. J gave up 2 bases and V 9 bases, and 6 bases lay outside the gene matches. The CDR3 consists of 15 residues. CDR1 is SGHVS and CDR2 is FQNEAQ in the germline V gene.